This entry concerns a single TCR beta chain. Its antigen is currently not known. Per-nucleotide qualities are absent, and no much larger clonotype sits a single base away. The source of the sample is a study of beta chain features in type 1 diabetes (dated by TCRdb to the late 2010s). With regard to the full study: Mean age, gender distribution, total cell number and subset yield did not differ between patients and healthy donors. A total of some 100,000,000 sorted cells were examined across all samples, and a strong correlation was observed between cell number per subset and RNA yield. In the study, recently diagnosed type 1 diabetes patients and matched healthy donors were compared on the TCRB repertoires of their sorted circulating CD4+ T cell subsets. Whereas all 30 or so donors provided naive and central memory subsets, regulatory and stem cell-like memory subsets were isolated from just 8 patients and roughly 8 healthy donors.

The paper's findings and limits, for the study overall: A moderate but significant shortening of TCRB CDR3 length was observed in type 1 diabetes patients in all four CD4+ subsets. Shorter templates might have been favored by PCR, but patient and control samples were amplified and corrected together, so both groups would have been affected equally by any skew. Fewer insertions and more nucleotide deletions at VDJ recombination sites were observed in patients with type 1 diabetes, implying thymic rearrangement abnormalities. Because cDNA was sequenced instead of genomic DNA, highly expressing activated cells could be over-represented, though the groups showed no difference in activation or CD3 levels. The naive, central memory and regulatory TCRB repertoires appeared to resemble one another more closely among patients than among healthy donors. Because the HLA sub-analyses included only small numbers of individuals, any influence of HLA type on TCRB rearrangement was left unresolved.

The entire isolated RNA was reverse transcribed using the High Capacity cDNA Reverse Transcription Kit, and thus expressed TCRB transcripts were sequenced. Deep immunoSEQ sequencing was applied to naive, central memory and regulatory T cell samples, giving an average of around 3.8 million total reads per sample. After sorted cells were lysed in RLT buffer, RNA was extracted with DNase-treated RNeasy Micro or Mini kits, with the choice depending on cell number. Each cell subset was processed on its own to prevent cross-contamination, while patient and healthy donor samples were processed together. TCRB sequences were amplified from cDNA with the immunoSEQ multiplex PCR, producing 87-bp fragments spanning the CDR3 region. Amplicons were sequenced on the Illumina HiSeq platform. The published analysis was carried out like this. PCR bias was corrected computationally using synthetic template baselines, and reads within Hamming distance 2 were collapsed, with unmergeable singletons discarded. Reads were aligned against IMGT to assign V, D and J genes, CDR3 length and insertions or deletions at six rearrangement sites. Within each subset, clonotype counts were normalized to sorted cell number, and only after that were true diversity and Gini coefficients computed with the tcR R package. The overlap coefficient, calculated on TCRB nucleotide sequences, was used to measure repertoire sharing. Out-of-frame TCRB sequences from naive cells were analyzed as a proxy for the pre-selection repertoire. The clones in this table, taken by TCRdb from immuneACCESS, are in-frame only. Not every clone is retained; where verified, under half of the shortfall comes from an unresolved V gene, and the cause of the rest is unknown. V, J and clone size were drawn from that table, and D and trimming were deduced from the DNA. This sample gives 680,000 or so clones in total; 15% of them show up just once. The ten largest clones take up approximately 0.093% of the sample.

From each donor, a single peripheral blood sample of around 120 mL on average was drawn into heparinised tubes. Naive, central memory, regulatory and stem cell-like memory CD4+ T cells were sorted on a BD FACSAria II using a panel including CD45RO, CCR7, CD25, CD127, CD95 and CD27. Purity was above 98% for every sorted population. Right away, PBMCs were isolated by Lymphoprep density gradient centrifugation and were stained directly, with no culture step. Samples were stained and sorted in pairs, with one healthy donor and one patient per experiment, so that batch effects were minimized. Sequenced material: naive CD4+ T cells from blood. What the cell subset or site label conveys for this sample: true naive CD4+ T cells. The origin of this receptor is a young man in good health.

DNA sequence: TGTGCCATCAGTGAGAAGGACAGCACCGGGGAGCTGTTTTTT. Translation gives CAISEKDSTGELFF. The chain is encoded by TRBV10-3 joined to TRBJ2-2; tentative D gene TRBD1, with 6 bases matching. CDR3 length: 14 amino acids, cysteine to phenylalanine. Of all the DNA, just the CDR3 is kept, 42 bases in frame from base 1. The junction shows trimming of 2 bases on V and 4 bases on J, plus 8 bases between the germline ends. Looking up the germline V gene yields CDR1 ENHRY and CDR2 SYGVKD.